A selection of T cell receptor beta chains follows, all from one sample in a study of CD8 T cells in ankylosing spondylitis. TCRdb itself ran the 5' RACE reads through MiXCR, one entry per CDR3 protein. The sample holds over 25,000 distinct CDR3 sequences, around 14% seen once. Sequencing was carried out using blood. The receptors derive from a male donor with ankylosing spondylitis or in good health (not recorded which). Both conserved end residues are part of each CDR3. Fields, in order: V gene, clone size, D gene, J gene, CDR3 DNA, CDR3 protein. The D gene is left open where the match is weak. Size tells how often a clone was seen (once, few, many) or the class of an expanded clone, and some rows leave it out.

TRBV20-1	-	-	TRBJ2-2	TGCAGTGCTGAACAGGACACCGGGGAGCTGTTTTTT	CSAEQDTGELFF
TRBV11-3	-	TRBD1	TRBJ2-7	TGTGCCAGCAACCCCAGACAGGGGGCCTACGAGCAGTACTTC	CASNPRQGAYEQYF
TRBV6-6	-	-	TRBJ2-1	TGTGCCAGTACGGTTGGGTCCTACAATGAGCAGTTCTTC	CASTVGSYNEQFF
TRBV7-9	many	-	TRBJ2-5	TGTGCCAGCAGCTCCTCAACAGGGATAGGAGCGACCCAGTACTTC	CASSSSTGIGATQYF
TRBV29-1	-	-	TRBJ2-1	TGCAGCGTTGTTGGAGGGATCGCGTACAATGAGCAGTTCTTC	CSVVGGIAYNEQFF
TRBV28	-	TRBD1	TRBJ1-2	TGTGCCAGCAGTTTAGGGACAGGGTTGGGAAACTATGGCTACACCTTC	CASSLGTGLGNYGYTF
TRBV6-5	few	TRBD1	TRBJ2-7	TGTGCCAGCAGCAGGACAGGTGCCTCCTACGAGCAGTACTTC	CASSRTGASYEQYF
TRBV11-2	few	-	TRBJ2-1	TGTGCCAGCAGCTTAGATTTGAGGAATGAGCAGTTCTTC	CASSLDLRNEQFF
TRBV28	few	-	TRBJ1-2	TGTGCCAGCAGTTTGTCATCTTTTAACTATGGCTACACCTTC	CASSLSSFNYGYTF
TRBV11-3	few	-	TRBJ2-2	TGTGCCAGCAGCCCGCTTCGGGACTCCGGGGAGCTGTTTTTT	CASSPLRDSGELFF
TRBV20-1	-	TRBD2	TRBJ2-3	TGCAGTGCTAACCCCCGTACTAGCGGCGACGCTAGCACAGATACGCAGTATTTT	CSANPRTSGDASTDTQYF
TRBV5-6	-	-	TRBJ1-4	TGTGCCAGCAGCTTGGCCAGGCAGAATCTCGGAGAAAAACTGTTTTTT	CASSLARQNLGEKLFF
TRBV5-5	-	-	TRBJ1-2	TGTGCCAGCAGCCAAAACCGCCAGGGCTGGGGTGGCCACACCTTC	CASSQNRQGWGGHTF
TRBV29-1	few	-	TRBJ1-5	TGCAGCGTTCTGGAGAGCAATCAGCCCCAGCATTTT	CSVLESNQPQHF